A selection of T cell receptor beta chains follows, all from one sample in a study of early T cells in non-severe SARS-CoV-2 infection. TCRdb recomputed calls from the 5' RACE reads with MiXCR, one row per CDR3 protein. In the table there are tens of thousands of distinct CDR3 sequences, 9.5% to 15% of which are singletons. Sequencing used whole blood, obtained at baseline. The receptors shown here come from an adult who was a healthcare worker with PCR-confirmed SARS-CoV-2 infection or an uninfected control (not recorded which). The CDR3 runs from the conserved cysteine through the conserved F or W. The D gene is left open where the match is weak. Clone sizes are given selectively: once, few, many, or a class where the clone is expanded.

j_gene | abundance | v_gene | d_gene | CDR3nt | CDR3aa
TRBJ2-7 | . | TRBV5-6 | TRBD1 | TGTGCCAGCAACCTCCCCGGGACAGACGAGCAGTACTTC | CASNLPGTDEQYF
TRBJ2-3 | . | TRBV28 | TRBD2 | TGTGCCAGCAGTTCCAACCCAGGGACTAGCGGGAGGGCTCTAACAGATACGCAGTATTTT | CASSSNPGTSGRALTDTQYF
TRBJ1-5 | . | TRBV2 | . | TGTGCCAGCAGTGTTGAGAGATCCAATCAGCCCCAGCATTTT | CASSVERSNQPQHF
TRBJ2-1 | . | TRBV29-1 | . | TGCAGCACTCCAGGAGAGAACAATGAGCAGTTCTTC | CSTPGENNEQFF
TRBJ2-1 | . | TRBV6-2/TRBV6-3 | TRBD2 | TGTGCCAGCAGCACATGGACTAGCGGGATATCCTACAATGAGCAGTTCTTC | CASSTWTSGISYNEQFF
TRBJ1-1 | few | TRBV18 | . | TGTGCCAGCTCAACGACAGTGAACACTGAAGCTTTCTTT | CASSTTVNTEAFF
TRBJ2-3 | many | TRBV9 | . | TGTGCCAGCAGGAGAGACGGATCTAGCACAGATACGCAGTATTTT | CASRRDGSSTDTQYF
TRBJ1-1 | few | TRBV7-2 | TRBD1 | TGTGCCAGCAGCTTAGCCGCCAACAGGGGGTCTTTGACTGAAGCTTTCTTT | CASSLAANRGSLTEAFF
TRBJ1-1 | few | TRBV20-1 | . | TGCAGTGCTAGATACCCAGGGTTTGACACTGAAGCTTTCTTT | CSARYPGFDTEAFF
TRBJ2-3 | . | TRBV18 | . | TGTGCCAGCGCCATCGCGGATACGCAGTATTTT | CASAIADTQYF
TRBJ2-5 | . | TRBV5-1 | TRBD1 | TGCGCCAGCAGCTTGTTAGGGGGCAAAGAGACCCAGTACTTC | CASSLLGGKETQYF
TRBJ2-3 | few | TRBV10-2 | . | TGCGCCAGCAGTGAGTGGGCCGAGGGGGGAGGCACAGATACGCAGTATTTT | CASSEWAEGGGTDTQYF
TRBJ2-7 | few | TRBV6-5 | . | TGTGCCAGCACCTTAGGGAAGGGCTACGAGCAGTACTTC | CASTLGKGYEQYF
TRBJ1-5 | many | TRBV3-1 | . | TGTGCCAGCAGCCAAAATTACAGAGATCAGCCCCAGCATTTT | CASSQNYRDQPQHF
TRBJ1-5 | few | TRBV6-1 | . | TGTGCCAGCAGTGAAGTTCCAGGGGCCAATCAGCCCCAGCATTTT | CASSEVPGANQPQHF
TRBJ2-7 | many | TRBV10-3 | TRBD2 | TGTGCCATCAGTAAGGAGGGGAGCGGGAGCTACGAGCAGTACTTC | CAISKEGSGSYEQYF
TRBJ2-1 | few | TRBV3-1 | TRBD2 | TGTGCCAGCAGGGGGACTAGCGGTCCCCATGAGCAGTTCTTC | CASRGTSGPHEQFF
TRBJ2-5 | few | TRBV7-9 | . | TGTGCCAGCAGCCGGGGACGGACACAAGAGACCCAGTACTTC | CASSRGRTQETQYF
TRBJ2-5 | few | TRBV29-1 | TRBD1 | TGCAGCGTTGAAGATACAGGGGTAGACGAGACCCAGTACTTC | CSVEDTGVDETQYF